Listed here are 3 T cell receptor beta chains from one sample, sequenced in a study of shared clonotypes between healthy human individuals. Some clones are missing from TCRdb's copy, which holds only in-frame ones; the method was immunoSEQ multiplex PCR. In the table there are around 700,000 clones, around two thirds of which are singletons. Sequenced: memory CD4+ T cells sorted from blood. The subset was: CD45RA-negative fraction. The origin of the receptors is a woman younger than 45 in good health.

The chain combines TRBV30 with TRBJ2-6; D is undetermined. This CDR3 comprises 17 residues. The germline V gene encodes CDR1 GTSNPN and CDR2 SVGIG (reference sequence). Trimming stripped 4 bases from V and 1 base from J, with 17 bases between. CDR3 sequence reads: CAWMLVRAMSGANVLTF. The CDR3 DNA is TGTGCCTGGATGCTGGTCCGCGCGATGTCTGGGGCCAACGTCCTGACTTTC. The variable domain in full, completed from reference TRBV30 and TRBJ2-6, reads SQTIHQWPATLVQPVGSPLSLECTVEGTSNPNLYWYRQAAGRGLQLLFYSVGIGQISSEVPQNLSASRPQDRQFILSSKKLLLSDSGFYLCAWMLVRAMSGANVLTFGAGSRLTVL.

The V call is TRBV18, the J call TRBJ2-2, with TRBD1 as a possible D gene (5 bases). The V end lost 2 bases, the J end lost 1 base, and 8 bases lay between the germline ends. Germline V gene data show CDR1 as KGHSH and CDR2 as LQKENI. This CDR3 has 15 amino acids. Here the CDR3 reads CASSPSQGNTGELFF. The CDR3 region has the DNA TGTGCCAGCTCACCATCCCAGGGGAACACCGGGGAGCTGTTTTTT.

With regard to this clone: The same CDR3 can be traced to other DNA sequences in this sample. The CDR3: CASSRGDSLMNTEAFF. The CDR3 DNA reads TGCGCCAGCAGCAGGGGGGACAGCCTCATGAACACTGAAGCTTTCTTT. The chain has TRBV5-1 and TRBJ1-1; 7 bases fit TRBD1. This CDR3 region has 16 residues. Germline-derived CDR1 and CDR2 are SGHRS and YFSETQ. J was trimmed by 0 bases and V by 4 bases; bases with no gene match: 9.